Below, one T cell receptor (beta chain) is given with its context. The method was immunoSEQ multiplex PCR; TCRdb's version includes in-frame clones alone and lacks a portion of them. The table shows 170,000 or so clones, with over 75% occurring only once. Trimming at V came to 5 bases and at J to 5 bases, leaving 13 bases not matched to a gene. Per the germline V gene, CDR1 is SGHDT and CDR2 is YYEEEE. The length of the CDR3 is 17 residues. This sample was taken from a study of T cell responses to AZD1222 COVID-19 vaccine. The sample was peripheral blood, taken on day 0 of AZD1222 vaccination. The V and J genes are TRBV5-6 and TRBJ2-5, with 12 bases identical to TRBD2. The clonotype comes from an adult in good health. The CDR3 protein is CASRPRTSGIQRETQYF. The CDR3 DNA sequence: TGTGCCAGCAGACCAAGGACTAGCGGGATCCAGCGGGAGACCCAGTACTTC.